This TCR beta chain was sequenced during a study of cytomegalovirus exposure and HLA in healthy donors. With regard to this clone: Germline is not matched at one junction end, which may reflect a read error.

This CDR3 spans 15 amino acids. CDR1 is SNHLY, CDR2 FYNNEI, per germline. Amplification used 60 Vbeta primers and 13 Jbeta primers. Clones were sequenced by immunoSEQ multiplex PCR, and TCRdb holds only the in-frame ones, with some missing. The data contain over 150,000 clones, around 83% of them seen just once; the ten biggest clones take up about 2.5%. The sample comprised PBMCs. The chain links TRBV2 to TRBJ2-5; 14 bases map to TRBD2. The clonotype was recovered from a man aged 25-45 years in good health and CMV-seropositive. The CDR3 protein is CTSGTSGRREETQYF. In nucleotides, the CDR3 is TGTACCAGCGGGACTAGCGGGAGAAGGGAAGAGACCCAGTACTTC.